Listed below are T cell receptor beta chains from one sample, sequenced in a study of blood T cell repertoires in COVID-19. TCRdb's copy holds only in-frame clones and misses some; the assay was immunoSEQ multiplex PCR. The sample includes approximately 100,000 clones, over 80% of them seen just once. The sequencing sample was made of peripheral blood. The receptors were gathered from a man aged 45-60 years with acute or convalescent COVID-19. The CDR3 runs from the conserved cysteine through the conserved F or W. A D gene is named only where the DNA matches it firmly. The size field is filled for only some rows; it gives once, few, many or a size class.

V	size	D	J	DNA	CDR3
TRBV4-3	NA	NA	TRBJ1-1	TGCGCCAGCAGCCAAGGGGACCAGGGGAGAGCTTTCTTT	CASSQGDQGRAFF
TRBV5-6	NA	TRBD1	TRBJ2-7	TGTGCCAGCAGTACAGGGGCGGCCTACGAGCAGTACTTC	CASSTGAAYEQYF
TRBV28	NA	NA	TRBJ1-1	TGTGCCAGCAGTTTAGTGACACACAACACTGAAGCTTTCTTT	CASSLVTHNTEAFF
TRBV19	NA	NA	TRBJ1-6	TGTGCCAGTACCCGACGGGATTATAATTCACCCCTCCACTTT	CASTRRDYNSPLHF
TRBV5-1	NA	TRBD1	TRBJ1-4	TGCGCCAGCAGCAGACTAGACAGGGGGTCTGGTGAAAAACTGTTTTTT	CASSRLDRGSGEKLFF
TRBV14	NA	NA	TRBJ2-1	TGTGCCAGCAGCCAAGAGTGGGCGGGGAGCTCCTACAATGAGCAGTTCTTC	CASSQEWAGSSYNEQFF
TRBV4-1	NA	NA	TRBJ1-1	TGCGCCAGCAGCCCTAACGGGAGCCCGAACACTGAAGCTTTCTTT	CASSPNGSPNTEAFF
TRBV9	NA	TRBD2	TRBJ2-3	TGTGCCAGCAGCCTCGGGACTAGCGGGACCACTAGCACAGATACGCAGTATTTT	CASSLGTSGTTSTDTQYF
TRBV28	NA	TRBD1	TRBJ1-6	TGTGCCAGCAGAGGGACAGGGATTGAAGGGATCCACTTT	CASRGTGIEGIHF
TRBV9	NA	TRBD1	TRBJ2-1	TGTGCCAGCAGCGTAGGACAGGGCCATTACAATGAGCAGTTCTTC	CASSVGQGHYNEQFF
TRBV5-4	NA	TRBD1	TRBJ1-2	TGTGCCAGCAGCTTGGGACAGGGGGCGCGTGGCTACACCTTC	CASSLGQGARGYTF
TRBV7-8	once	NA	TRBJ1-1	TGTGCCAGCAGCACCTCAGGGGTTTCGGACACTGAAGCTTTCTTT	CASSTSGVSDTEAFF
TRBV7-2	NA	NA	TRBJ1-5	TGTGCCAGCAGCTCGGAGGGGATGGGCAATCAGCCCCAGCATTTT	CASSSEGMGNQPQHF
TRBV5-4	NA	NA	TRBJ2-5	TGTGCCAGCAGCTCCCCCGGGGAAACAAGGGAGACCCAGTACTTC	CASSSPGETRETQYF
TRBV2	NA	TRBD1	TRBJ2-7	TGTGCCGGCGGGACAGGGGGGTCCTACGAGCAGTACTTC	CAGGTGGSYEQYF
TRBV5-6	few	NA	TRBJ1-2	TGTGCCAGCACCTTGGGGTCTTCACGGTACTATGGCTACACCTTC	CASTLGSSRYYGYTF
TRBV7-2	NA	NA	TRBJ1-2	TGTGCCAGCAGCTTAGGATTTTTAGAGGCGGACTATGGCTACACCTTC	CASSLGFLEADYGYTF
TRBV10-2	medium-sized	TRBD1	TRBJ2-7	TGCGCCAGCAGTGAGGGTACAGGGGTGGGGACCTACGAGCAGTACTTC	CASSEGTGVGTYEQYF
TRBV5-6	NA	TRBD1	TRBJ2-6	TGTGCCAGCAGCTGGGACAGGCGCCACCCCTCTGGGGCCAACGTCCTGACTTTC	CASSWDRRHPSGANVLTF
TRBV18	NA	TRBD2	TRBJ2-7	TGTGCCAGCTTACCACCGGGACTAGCGGGGGGTGCCTACGAGCAGTACTTC	CASLPPGLAGGAYEQYF
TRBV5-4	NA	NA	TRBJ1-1	TGTGCCAGCAGCTTGGGGAGGGTGGGGGCTGAAGCTTTCTTT	CASSLGRVGAEAFF
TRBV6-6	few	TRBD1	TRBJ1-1	TGTGCCAGCAGTTACGAGGGGGCGAGCACTGAAGCTTTCTTT	CASSYEGASTEAFF
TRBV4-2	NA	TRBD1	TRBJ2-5	TGTGCCAGCAGCCAAGGGACAGGGCCAGAGACCCAGTACTTC	CASSQGTGPETQYF
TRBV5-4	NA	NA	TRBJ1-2	TGTGCCAGCAGCTTGGGAGCAGGGGCTCCAGTAGGGGGCTACACCTTC	CASSLGAGAPVGGYTF
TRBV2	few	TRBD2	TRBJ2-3	TGTGCCAGCAGTCTCCTCTCTAGCGGGGGCACAGATACGCAGTATTTT	CASSLLSSGGTDTQYF
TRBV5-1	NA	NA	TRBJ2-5	TGCGCCAGCAGCTTAGCCCCCGGGACAACAAAAGAGACCCAGTACTTC	CASSLAPGTTKETQYF
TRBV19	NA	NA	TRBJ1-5	TGTGCCAGTTGTGTACGGGAGAATCAGCCCCAGCATTTT	CASCVRENQPQHF
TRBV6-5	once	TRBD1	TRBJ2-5	TGTGCCAGCACGCGACAGGGTCGGGAGACCCAGTACTTC	CASTRQGRETQYF
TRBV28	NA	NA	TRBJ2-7	TGTGCCAGCAGTTTTAGGGGCTCCAGGGGCGGCGAGCAGTACTTC	CASSFRGSRGGEQYF
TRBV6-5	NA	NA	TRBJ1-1	TGTGCCAGCAGGCCCTACTCCTTAACAGCTTTCTTT	CASRPYSLTAFF
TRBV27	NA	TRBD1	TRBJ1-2	TGTGCCAGCAGTCCGGGGACAGGGTACTATGGCTACACCTTC	CASSPGTGYYGYTF
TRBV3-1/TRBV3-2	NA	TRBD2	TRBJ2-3	TGTGCCAGCAGCCTTCGTTGGACTAGCGGTAAGACAGATACGCAGTATTTT	CASSLRWTSGKTDTQYF
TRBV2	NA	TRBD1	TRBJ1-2	TGTGCCAGCAGTACCGGGGACAGGGCGGGCTACACCTTC	CASSTGDRAGYTF
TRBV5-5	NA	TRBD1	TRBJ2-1	TGTGCCAGCAGCCCGGGACAGCCCTACAATGAGCAGTTCTTC	CASSPGQPYNEQFF
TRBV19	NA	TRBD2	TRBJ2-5	TGTGCCAGTAGTGGAAGAAGCGGGGGGCCTGAGACCCAGTACTTC	CASSGRSGGPETQYF
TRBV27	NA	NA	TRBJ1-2	TGTGCCAGCAGTTTAGAATCGCAGGGAACAGGCTACACCTTC	CASSLESQGTGYTF
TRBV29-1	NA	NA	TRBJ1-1	TGCAGCGTTCGGTCCCCGGGAGCTTTCTTT	CSVRSPGAFF
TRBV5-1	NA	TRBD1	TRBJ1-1	TGCGCCAGCAGCTACCACCCGTCCGACAGGGCGAAGGGTGTGGACACTGAAGCTTTCTTT	CASSYHPSDRAKGVDTEAFF
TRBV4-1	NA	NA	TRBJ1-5	TGCGCCAGCAGCCAGCAGGGAACCAATCAGCCCCAGCATTTT	CASSQQGTNQPQHF
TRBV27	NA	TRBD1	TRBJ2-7	TGTGCCAGCAGTTTGACAGGGACCTACGAGCAGTACTTC	CASSLTGTYEQYF
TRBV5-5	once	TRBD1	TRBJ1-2	TGTGCCAGCAGCTTAACAGGGGATCTTTATGGCTACACCTTC	CASSLTGDLYGYTF
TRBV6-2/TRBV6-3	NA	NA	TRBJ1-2	TGTGCCAGCAGTTACGGCGGCGGTTTTTTTGGCTACACCTTC	CASSYGGGFFGYTF
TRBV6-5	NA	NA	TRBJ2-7	TGTGCCAGCGTTAGATCCGGGAGCTCCTACGAGCAGTACTTC	CASVRSGSSYEQYF